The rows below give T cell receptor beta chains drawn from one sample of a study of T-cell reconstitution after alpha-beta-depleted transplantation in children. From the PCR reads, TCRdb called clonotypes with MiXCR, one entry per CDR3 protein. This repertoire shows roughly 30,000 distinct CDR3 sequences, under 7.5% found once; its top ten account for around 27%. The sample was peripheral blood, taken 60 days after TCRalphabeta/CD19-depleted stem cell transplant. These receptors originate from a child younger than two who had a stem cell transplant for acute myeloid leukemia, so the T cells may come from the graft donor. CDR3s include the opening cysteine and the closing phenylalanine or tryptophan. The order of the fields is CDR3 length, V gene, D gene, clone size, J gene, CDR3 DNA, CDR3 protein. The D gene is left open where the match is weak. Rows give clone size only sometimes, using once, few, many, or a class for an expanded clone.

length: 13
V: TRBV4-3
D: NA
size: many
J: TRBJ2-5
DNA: TGCGCCAGCAGCTTAGGGGCAGGAGGGATCCAGTACTTC
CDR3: CASSLGAGGIQYF

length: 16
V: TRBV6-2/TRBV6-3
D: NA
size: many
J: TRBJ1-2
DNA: TGTGCCAGCAGCCAGGCATCGGCGGACGGAAACTATGGCTACACCTTC
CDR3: CASSQASADGNYGYTF

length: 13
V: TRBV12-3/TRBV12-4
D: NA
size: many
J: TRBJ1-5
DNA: TGTGCCAGCAGTTTACGAGGGGCTCAGCCCCAGCATTTT
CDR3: CASSLRGAQPQHF

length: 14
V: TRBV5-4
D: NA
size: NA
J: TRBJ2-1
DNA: TGTGCCAGCAGCTTGAGGGGGGGTTACAATGAGCAGTTCTTC
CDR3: CASSLRGGYNEQFF

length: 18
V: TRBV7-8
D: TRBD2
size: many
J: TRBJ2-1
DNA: TGTGCCAGCAGCCTAGGTAGGACTAGCGGGAGGCCAGGCAATGAGCAGTTCTTC
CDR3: CASSLGRTSGRPGNEQFF

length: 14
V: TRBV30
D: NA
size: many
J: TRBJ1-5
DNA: TGTGCCTGGAGTGATAAAAATCGCAATCAGCCCCAGCATTTT
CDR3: CAWSDKNRNQPQHF

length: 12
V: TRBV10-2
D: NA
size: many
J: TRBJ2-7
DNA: TGCGCCAGCAGTGGTAGGGGCTACGAGCAGTACTTC
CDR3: CASSGRGYEQYF

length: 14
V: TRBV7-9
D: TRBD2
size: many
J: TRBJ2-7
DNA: TGTGCCAGCAGCCGCCGGGACTACGTTTACGAGCAGTACTTC
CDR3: CASSRRDYVYEQYF

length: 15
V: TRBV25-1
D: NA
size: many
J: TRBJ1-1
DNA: TGTGCCAGCAGTGAATGGGCGGACCCGAACACTGAAGCTTTCTTT
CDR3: CASSEWADPNTEAFF

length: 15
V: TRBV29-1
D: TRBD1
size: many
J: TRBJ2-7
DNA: TGCAGCGTTGAAGAGTCGGACAGGGGTGCCTACGAGCAGTACTTC
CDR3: CSVEESDRGAYEQYF

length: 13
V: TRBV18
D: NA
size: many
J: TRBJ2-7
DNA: TGTGCCAGCTCACCACGGCCTAGCTACGAGCAGTACTTC
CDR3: CASSPRPSYEQYF

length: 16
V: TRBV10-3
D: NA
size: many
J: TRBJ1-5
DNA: TGTGCCATCAGTGAGTCGAAGACAGAGCCCAATCAGCCCCAGCATTTT
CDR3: CAISESKTEPNQPQHF

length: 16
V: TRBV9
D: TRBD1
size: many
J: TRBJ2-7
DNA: TGTGCCAGCAGCGGATTCTCCGGGACAGGGACCTACGAGCAGTACTTC
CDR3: CASSGFSGTGTYEQYF

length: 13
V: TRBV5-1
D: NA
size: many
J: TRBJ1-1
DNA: TGCGCCAGCAGACTGGGGAAGGACACTGAAGCTTTCTTT
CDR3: CASRLGKDTEAFF

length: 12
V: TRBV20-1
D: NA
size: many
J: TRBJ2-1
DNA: TGCAGTGCTAGAAGGAGCTACAATGAGCAGTTCTTC
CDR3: CSARRSYNEQFF

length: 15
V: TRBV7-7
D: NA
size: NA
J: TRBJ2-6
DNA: TGTGCCAGCAGCTTAGAGGTCCTCAGGGCCAACGTCCTGACTTTC
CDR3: CASSLEVLRANVLTF

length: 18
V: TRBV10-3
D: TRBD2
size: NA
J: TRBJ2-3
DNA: TGTGCCCTCAGTTTGGCCCCCTCGCGGGAGGGGGGCACAGATACGCAGTATTTT
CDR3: CALSLAPSREGGTDTQYF

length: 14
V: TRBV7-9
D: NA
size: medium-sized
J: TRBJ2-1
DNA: TGTGCCAGCAGCCCAAGAGGGGGGAGCGCGACCCAGTTCTTC
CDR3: CASSPRGGSATQFF

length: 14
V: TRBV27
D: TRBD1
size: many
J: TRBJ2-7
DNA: TGTGCCAGCAGTTTAGGGACAGGAGTTTACGAGCAGTACTTC
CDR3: CASSLGTGVYEQYF

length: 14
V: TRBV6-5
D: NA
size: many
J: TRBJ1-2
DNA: TGTGCCAGCAGTTACCCAGGGGAGATGGATGGCTACACCTTC
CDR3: CASSYPGEMDGYTF

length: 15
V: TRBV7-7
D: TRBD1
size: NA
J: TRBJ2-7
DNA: TGTGCCAGCAGCTTATTCCGGGACAGGGCCTACGAGCAGTACTTC
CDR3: CASSLFRDRAYEQYF

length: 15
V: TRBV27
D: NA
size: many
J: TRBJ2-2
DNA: TGTGCCAGCAGTTCTCGAAGGGGCTTGGACGGGGAGCTGTTTTTT
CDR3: CASSSRRGLDGELFF

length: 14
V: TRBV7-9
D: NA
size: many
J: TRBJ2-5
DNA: TGTGCCAGCAGCTTAAAGGGCCTCTGGGAGACCCAGTACTTC
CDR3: CASSLKGLWETQYF

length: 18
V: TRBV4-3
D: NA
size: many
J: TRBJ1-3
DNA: TGCGCCAGCAGCCAAGATGGGCACAGGACCCTCTCTGGAAACACCATATATTTT
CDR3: CASSQDGHRTLSGNTIYF